These T cell receptor beta chains were read from a single sample in a study of blood T cell dynamics during melanoma immunotherapy. Generated by immunoSEQ multiplex PCR, the TCRdb table keeps only in-frame clones and is missing some. The repertoire includes over 10,000 clones, about 90% of them detected once, and around 0.18% sits in the top ten. The specimen comprised effector memory CD8+ T cells from blood, sampled from a patient treated with checkpoint blockade. The receptors derive from a human donor with melanoma. The conserved cysteine and the conserved F or W are not part of the CDR3 here. A D gene is named only where the DNA matches it firmly.

CDR3,J,V,D
ASSQEGGRFSYEQY,TRBJ2-7,TRBV4-3,NA
ASSWDMNTEAF,TRBJ1-1,TRBV5-6,NA
ASSWTGNEQY,TRBJ2-7,TRBV5-1,TRBD1
ASSSSGIPNYEQY,NA,TRBV25-1,TRBD2
ATSTASFGNQPQH,TRBJ1-5,TRBV15,NA
ASSEGEEVETQY,TRBJ2-5,TRBV10-2,NA
ASSPAGEGWATNEKLF,TRBJ1-4,TRBV10-1,NA
ASSPTGLAGDTQY,TRBJ2-3,TRBV11-2,TRBD2
ASSLAGGYNEQF,TRBJ2-1,TRBV19,TRBD2
ASSLLASGDQETQY,TRBJ2-5,TRBV28,NA
ASSLALAGVLEQF,TRBJ2-1,TRBV5-6,TRBD2
ASSPTDTPYEQY,TRBJ2-7,TRBV11-2,NA
ATRAEGYYNEQF,TRBJ2-1,TRBV15,NA
ASSPPVERDTQY,TRBJ2-3,TRBV7-8,NA
ASGGEAF,TRBJ1-1,TRBV11-2,NA
ASSPSGQAYTEAF,TRBJ1-1,TRBV18,TRBD1
ASSLEGREKLF,TRBJ1-4,TRBV7-9,NA
SIKTELKLF,TRBJ1-4,TRBV29-1,NA
ASSLTGTLVVEQY,TRBJ2-7,TRBV5-1,NA
ASSHTESSYNEQF,TRBJ2-1,TRBV4-1,NA
ASSVVGGGEWTGELF,TRBJ2-2,TRBV9,NA
ASSALDRAFTDTQY,TRBJ2-3,TRBV27,TRBD1
ASSQEEGRNTEAF,TRBJ1-1,TRBV4-2,NA
ASSVGPGPYEQY,TRBJ2-7,TRBV9,NA
SVEDRVGYEQY,TRBJ2-7,TRBV29-1,TRBD1
ASGFLAGVSYNEQF,TRBJ2-1,TRBV27,TRBD2
ASSVMNTEAF,TRBJ1-1,TRBV19,NA
ASSRAGAYEQY,TRBJ2-7,TRBV7-9,TRBD2
ASSYGGTSEQF,TRBJ2-1,TRBV6-5,NA
ASSSGNTEAF,TRBJ1-1,TRBV28,NA
ASSESSSGSRDTQY,TRBJ2-3,TRBV10-1,TRBD2
ASSIGSGGHYEQY,TRBJ2-7,TRBV19,NA
ASSVLRGVYEQY,TRBJ2-7,TRBV27,NA
ASSSSYSYNEQF,TRBJ2-1,TRBV5-1,NA